This is a list of T cell receptor beta chains from one sample in a study of PD-1 blockade in classical Hodgkin lymphoma. Repertoires were generated with immunoSEQ multiplex PCR, while TCRdb's copy carries only in-frame clones and drops some. The repertoire holds roughly 19,000 clones, with approximately 84% as singletons. The sample consisted of peripheral blood mononuclear cells (PBMCs), taken at baseline. The receptors were sampled from a human donor with classical Hodgkin lymphoma. Each CDR3 is given with its conserved first and last residue. A D gene is named only where the DNA matches it firmly.

v_call d_call cdr3_aa
TRBV25-1 NA CASIVKKTGQSRANVLTF
TRBV4-1 NA CASSQAGGGIYEQYF
TRBV9 TRBD1 CASSGGTGADTQYF
TRBV7-3 NA CASSSLGLMNTEAFF
TRBV11-2 TRBD1 CASSSLQGATTEAFF
TRBV4-1 TRBD2 CASSLFGRAGANTGELFF
TRBV10-3 NA CAISATGSGELFF
TRBV7-9 NA CASSLENPLYNEQFF
TRBV7-9 NA CASSSSGTEAFF
TRBV19 NA CASRGGRSNQPQHF
TRBV28 NA CASRLGATEAFF
TRBV9 TRBD1 CASSATDRGYTEAFF
TRBV7-9 TRBD1 CASIPPDREYEQYF
TRBV4-3 NA CASSQDRSDSSYNEQFF
TRBV9 NA CASSGQSGGWNIQYF
TRBV2 NA CASSEETQYF
TRBV6-5 NA CASSYSGRGTEAFF
TRBV14 TRBD1 CASSQQGGAEAFF
TRBV28 NA CASSFTEATEAFF
TRBV10-3 NA CAISETGRGKASEQYF
TRBV7-6 NA CASSSGQYNEQFF
TRBV28 NA CASSSPSVGRYGYTF
TRBV27 NA CASSPTPQVGSGELFF
TRBV7-9 TRBD1 CASRKIQGPSYNEQFF
TRBV10-1 TRBD1 CASSVFFPPAGGSFDEQFF
TRBV18 NA CASSPDQSNEQFF
TRBV7-2 NA CASSFGGGVAEAFF
TRBV19 NA CASARARDNSPLHF
TRBV6-5 TRBD1 CASSYSGQANSPLHF
TRBV30 TRBD2 CAWSSGGTYEQYF
TRBV5-4 NA CASTRTGGTGELFF
TRBV30 NA CAWRSPAGQQYF
TRBV2 NA CASTDQGSSYEQYF
TRBV25-1 TRBD1 CASIDRGRTEAFF
TRBV9 NA CASSDLGPGEKLFF
TRBV7-9 NA CASSLASHATNEKLFF
TRBV5-6 NA CASSPGWGLQETQYF
TRBV9 TRBD2 CASSPELAGDTQYF
TRBV9 TRBD2 CASSVPRTSESSTDTQYF
TRBV9 TRBD1 CASSGGTGAYGEQFF
TRBV7-8 TRBD1 CASSLWGGGKGTEAFF
TRBV28 TRBD2 CASSTQYGTRSYEQYF
TRBV7-8 TRBD2 CASSFVSGGATYEQYF
TRBV27 NA CASWTGNYEQYF
TRBV28 TRBD2 CASTDSGLAGGYNEQFF
TRBV21-1 NA CASKKDSPGRGTEAFF
TRBV9 TRBD1 CASSVAQNRGVGSNEQFF
TRBV7-2 TRBD1 CASSSRQGHNSPLHF
TRBV19 NA CASTHEGDGNYGYTF
TRBV28 NA CASSLASGYTEAFF